Listed below are T cell receptor beta chains from one sample, sequenced in a study of blood T cell repertoires in COVID-19. Assay: immunoSEQ multiplex PCR; the TCRdb copy retains only in-frame clones and omits some. The sample lists under 30,000 clones; about 80% were seen once. Sequenced sample: peripheral blood. These receptors all stem from a human donor in a cohort sampled during active COVID-19. Both conserved end residues are part of each CDR3. The order of the fields is V gene, D gene, J gene, clone size, CDR3 DNA, CDR3 protein. A D gene is named only where the DNA matches it firmly. Expanded clones get a size class; other rows say once, few or many, or leave the size out.

V: TRBV28
D: NA
J: TRBJ2-3
size: NA
DNA: TGTGCCAGCAGTCCTACAGATACGCAGTATTTT
CDR3: CASSPTDTQYF

V: TRBV7-3
D: TRBD2
J: TRBJ2-3
size: NA
DNA: TGTGCCAGCAGCTTAGGCACTAGCGGGAGGGCAGATACGCAGTATTTT
CDR3: CASSLGTSGRADTQYF

V: TRBV30
D: NA
J: TRBJ1-5
size: NA
DNA: TGTGCCTGGAGTGTTTCGGCAGGGATGGGGCCCCAGCATTTT
CDR3: CAWSVSAGMGPQHF

V: TRBV27
D: NA
J: TRBJ2-2
size: NA
DNA: TGTGCCAGCAGTACCGCGGGCACCGGGGAGCTGTTTTTT
CDR3: CASSTAGTGELFF

V: TRBV7-9
D: TRBD2
J: TRBJ2-1
size: NA
DNA: TGTGCCAGCAGCTGGACTAGCGGGGGGGCAGGTGAGCAGTTCTTC
CDR3: CASSWTSGGAGEQFF

V: TRBV15
D: NA
J: TRBJ2-7
size: NA
DNA: TGTGCCACCAGCAGAGATCAGGGGTTCTACGAGCAGTACTTC
CDR3: CATSRDQGFYEQYF

V: TRBV25-1
D: NA
J: TRBJ1-5
size: NA
DNA: TGTGCCAGCAGTATGGAAGGGGGACAGCCCCAGCATTTT
CDR3: CASSMEGGQPQHF

V: TRBV6-6
D: NA
J: TRBJ1-5
size: few
DNA: TGTGCCAGCAGTATATACAGGGGCAATCAGCCCCAGCATTTT
CDR3: CASSIYRGNQPQHF

V: TRBV2
D: NA
J: TRBJ1-2
size: NA
DNA: TGTGCCAGCGACCATCGGGAAGGACAGTCTGGCTACACCTTC
CDR3: CASDHREGQSGYTF

V: TRBV4-2
D: TRBD1
J: TRBJ1-3
size: NA
DNA: TGTGCCAGCAGCCAAGATCAGGGGGGAGGAAACACCATATATTTT
CDR3: CASSQDQGGGNTIYF

V: TRBV10-2
D: NA
J: TRBJ1-2
size: NA
DNA: TGCGCCAGCAGTGAAAGGGGACTCACCGGCGAGTCCTATGGCTACACCTTC
CDR3: CASSERGLTGESYGYTF

V: TRBV6-4
D: TRBD2
J: TRBJ2-1
size: NA
DNA: TGTGCCAGCAGTGACGGGACTAGCGGGGGGAATGAGCAGTTCTTC
CDR3: CASSDGTSGGNEQFF

V: TRBV6-2/TRBV6-3
D: NA
J: TRBJ2-1
size: NA
DNA: TGTGCCAGCAGTTACACCCGACTAATCGGGATGGCTTACAATGAGCAGTTCTTC
CDR3: CASSYTRLIGMAYNEQFF

V: TRBV5-4
D: TRBD1
J: TRBJ2-5
size: NA
DNA: TGTGCCAGCAGCCCCAGGGGGCAAGAGACCCAGTACTTC
CDR3: CASSPRGQETQYF

V: TRBV28
D: TRBD1
J: TRBJ2-1
size: NA
DNA: TGTGCCAGCAGTCTTAACAGGGGGTTGTCTTACAATGAGCAGTTCTTC
CDR3: CASSLNRGLSYNEQFF

V: TRBV9
D: TRBD1
J: TRBJ2-7
size: NA
DNA: TGTGCCAGCAGCGCCGGACAGGCCTACGAGCAGTACTTC
CDR3: CASSAGQAYEQYF

V: TRBV5-6
D: TRBD2
J: TRBJ2-5
size: NA
DNA: TGTGCCAGCAGCTTGGGAGCGGGAACAAGACAAGAGACCCAGTACTTC
CDR3: CASSLGAGTRQETQYF

V: TRBV4-3
D: NA
J: TRBJ2-2
size: NA
DNA: TGCGCCAGCAGCCAAGATCAGGGGAGATTCGCCGGGGAGCTGTTTTTT
CDR3: CASSQDQGRFAGELFF

V: TRBV6-2/TRBV6-3
D: TRBD2
J: TRBJ2-7
size: NA
DNA: TGTGCCAGCAGTACCGGACTAGGTAGCTCCTACGAGCAGTACTTC
CDR3: CASSTGLGSSYEQYF

V: TRBV6-8
D: TRBD1
J: TRBJ2-1
size: NA
DNA: TGTGCCAGCAGCACAGGGACAGGGGACCCCTACAATGAGCAGTTCTTC
CDR3: CASSTGTGDPYNEQFF

V: TRBV24-1
D: NA
J: TRBJ2-1
size: NA
DNA: TGTGCCACCAGTGGAGCGGCCTGGAATGAGCAGTTCTTC
CDR3: CATSGAAWNEQFF

V: TRBV29-1
D: NA
J: TRBJ2-7
size: once
DNA: TGCAGCGTTGAAGGGCCTTCCCTCGAGCAGTACTTC
CDR3: CSVEGPSLEQYF

V: TRBV30
D: NA
J: TRBJ1-2
size: NA
DNA: TGTGCCTGGAATGGGGACTTTTCGAACTATGGCTACACCTTC
CDR3: CAWNGDFSNYGYTF

V: TRBV6-2/TRBV6-3
D: NA
J: TRBJ2-1
size: few
DNA: TGTGCCAGCAGTTACGCAGGGGAATACAATGAGCAGTTCTTC
CDR3: CASSYAGEYNEQFF

V: TRBV11-3
D: NA
J: TRBJ2-3
size: once
DNA: TGTGCCAGCAGCCCAGCAGGTTTCACTAGCTTTAATACGCAGTATTTT
CDR3: CASSPAGFTSFNTQYF

V: TRBV9
D: TRBD1
J: TRBJ2-2
size: NA
DNA: TGTGCCAGCAGCGCCGGACAGGGGGGGGACACCGGGGAGCTGTTTTTT
CDR3: CASSAGQGGDTGELFF

V: TRBV18
D: NA
J: TRBJ1-2
size: few
DNA: TGTGCCAGCTCACCGAGCCAGGCCTCCGTTAACTATGGCTACACCTTC
CDR3: CASSPSQASVNYGYTF

V: TRBV6-1
D: NA
J: TRBJ2-3
size: once
DNA: TGTGCCAGCAGTGAAGCGCTTCGGGGGGCGCCAGATACGCAGTATTTT
CDR3: CASSEALRGAPDTQYF

V: TRBV6-5
D: TRBD1
J: TRBJ1-5
size: NA
DNA: TGTGCCAGCAGCGCCGGGACAGGGAGGACTCAGCCCCAGCATTTT
CDR3: CASSAGTGRTQPQHF

V: TRBV6-2/TRBV6-3
D: TRBD2
J: TRBJ2-1
size: NA
DNA: TGTGCCAGCAGTTATTCGCTACTAGCGGGAGTCGGGAGCTCCTACAATGAGCAGTTCTTC
CDR3: CASSYSLLAGVGSSYNEQFF

V: TRBV6-5
D: TRBD1
J: TRBJ1-1
size: NA
DNA: TGTGCCACCTCTAGACAGGGTTCTGGTACTGAAGCTTTCTTT
CDR3: CATSRQGSGTEAFF

V: TRBV5-1
D: NA
J: TRBJ1-3
size: once
DNA: TGCGCCAGCAGCTTGGCCGAGGGGGCTGGAAACACCATATATTTT
CDR3: CASSLAEGAGNTIYF

V: TRBV27
D: TRBD2
J: TRBJ2-1
size: few
DNA: TGTGCCAGCAGTAGTAGCGGGAATGAGCAGTTCTTC
CDR3: CASSSSGNEQFF

V: TRBV27
D: TRBD2
J: TRBJ2-3
size: NA
DNA: TGTGCCAGCAGTTTAAATGGCGGGGGGTATATTGATACGCAGTATTTT
CDR3: CASSLNGGGYIDTQYF

V: TRBV29-1
D: TRBD1
J: TRBJ2-7
size: NA
DNA: TGCAGCGTTACCAGGGGGAATGGGTACGAGCAGTACTTC
CDR3: CSVTRGNGYEQYF

V: TRBV7-9
D: NA
J: TRBJ1-1
size: NA
DNA: TGTGCCAGCAGCTTAGTCTACATCGGGGGTTTAAACACTGAAGCTTTCTTT
CDR3: CASSLVYIGGLNTEAFF

V: TRBV11-2
D: NA
J: TRBJ1-3
size: NA
DNA: TGTGCCAGCAGCTTAGTTTCTGTCAACACCATATATTTT
CDR3: CASSLVSVNTIYF

V: TRBV6-2/TRBV6-3
D: TRBD1
J: TRBJ2-7
size: NA
DNA: TGTGCCAGCAGCTGGACAGGGAGCTCCTACGAGCAGTACTTC
CDR3: CASSWTGSSYEQYF

V: TRBV5-4
D: TRBD1
J: TRBJ1-4
size: NA
DNA: TGTGCCAGCAGCTTGGGGGACAGGAATGAAAAACTGTTTTTT
CDR3: CASSLGDRNEKLFF

V: TRBV19
D: NA
J: TRBJ1-2
size: NA
DNA: TGTGCCAGTAGTATATCCGCAGGGGTTGGCTACACCTTC
CDR3: CASSISAGVGYTF

V: TRBV7-2
D: NA
J: TRBJ2-5
size: NA
DNA: TGTGCCAGCAGCCCCGAGGGCTTGGAGACCCAGTACTTC
CDR3: CASSPEGLETQYF

V: TRBV3-1/TRBV3-2
D: TRBD1
J: TRBJ1-3
size: few
DNA: TGTGCCAGCAGCCCCCAGGGGGGAACAGTTGGAAACACCATATATTTT
CDR3: CASSPQGGTVGNTIYF

V: TRBV27
D: TRBD1
J: TRBJ1-2
size: NA
DNA: TGTGCCAGCAGCCCCGGACAGGGGGTTTACTATGGCTACACCTTC
CDR3: CASSPGQGVYYGYTF

V: TRBV7-2
D: NA
J: TRBJ2-7
size: NA
DNA: TGTGCCAGCAGCTCAGGCAGTTGGCGGGACGATGGAGACGAGCAGTACTTC
CDR3: CASSSGSWRDDGDEQYF

V: TRBV19
D: TRBD1
J: TRBJ1-1
size: NA
DNA: TGTGCCAGTAACGAGTTGGGACAGGGGTCGAACACTGAAGCTTTCTTT
CDR3: CASNELGQGSNTEAFF

V: TRBV28
D: TRBD1
J: TRBJ1-2
size: NA
DNA: TGTGCCAGCACCACGAGGGACAGGGCACATGGCTACACCTTC
CDR3: CASTTRDRAHGYTF

V: TRBV5-1
D: TRBD2
J: TRBJ2-5
size: few
DNA: TGCGCCAGCAGCTCAGGACTAGCGGAGAGGGAGACCCAGTACTTC
CDR3: CASSSGLAERETQYF

V: TRBV5-1
D: NA
J: TRBJ2-2
size: NA
DNA: TGCGCCAGCGGATGGAGACAGGAGGTCAGGAACACCGGGGAGCTGTTTTTT
CDR3: CASGWRQEVRNTGELFF

V: TRBV2
D: NA
J: TRBJ2-7
size: NA
DNA: TGTGCCAGCAGTGAACTTCTAGACTCCTACGAGCAGTACTTC
CDR3: CASSELLDSYEQYF

V: TRBV11-2
D: TRBD2
J: TRBJ2-7
size: NA
DNA: TGTGCCAGCAGCTTAAAGACGGGAGGCGAGCAGTACTTC
CDR3: CASSLKTGGEQYF

V: TRBV28
D: TRBD1
J: TRBJ2-3
size: NA
DNA: TGTGCCAGCAGTTTGATTCGGGACAGGGGCACAGATACGCAGTATTTT
CDR3: CASSLIRDRGTDTQYF